The text below deals with one TCR beta chain. This entry belongs to a study of blood T cell repertoires in COVID-19. Study at large: Sites in the United States, Italy and Spain provided acute and convalescent COVID-19 samples. Sample material is recorded as cDNA or gDNA derived from T cells, B-cell-depleted T cells, or PBMCs.

The length of the CDR3 is 15 residues. V dropped 2 bases and J dropped 3 bases, with 8 bases sitting between them. The germline V gene encodes CDR1 ENHRY and CDR2 SYGVKD. As processed by the authors: Scientists estimated how many nucleated cells there were by amplifying reference gene primers. Sequencing was performed with immunoSEQ multiplex PCR; in TCRdb, only in-frame clones are kept and a portion is missing. V, J and clone size are those of that table, while D and trimming were read from the DNA. In the table there are tens of thousands of clones, about 86% of which are singletons. V is TRBV10-3 and J is TRBJ1-6; D might be TRBD1 (5 bases). The sequence was obtained from a human donor in a cohort sampled during active COVID-19. Sequencing was performed on peripheral blood. CDR3 sequence (DNA): TGTGCCATCAGTGAGGGACAAGTCTATAATTCACCCCTCCACTTT. This sequence encodes CAISEGQVYNSPLHF.